This T cell receptor beta chain was retrieved from a study of T cells in Graves' hyperthyroidism and ophthalmopathy. Template material for amplifying TCR beta CDR3 regions consisted of RNA transcripts. HTBI primers were used for first-round RT-PCR of the TCR CDR3. TCRdb re-called the multiplex PCR reads through MiXCR, storing one row per CDR3 protein. The top ten clones hold about 5% of a sample with around 420,000 distinct CDR3 sequences, roughly an eighth of them seen once. This clonotype has a handful of counts. As yet, its antigen is unknown. Regarding the study as a whole: Using 13 V-J features, a model discriminated ophthalmopathy from stable hyperthyroidism. Most thyroid clonotypes that were expanded above 0.001 also turned up in blood.

This CDR3 has 11 amino acids. Germline V gene data show CDR1 as DFQATT and CDR2 as SNEGSKA (reference sequence). The V end lost 6 bases, the J end lost 0 bases, and 2 bases lay between the germline ends. This TCR was sampled from a woman aged 18-30 years with Graves' hyperthyroidism. The sequenced material came from blood. This chain joins TRBV20-1 and TRBJ1-4; D is undetermined. The CDR3 loop is CSAATNEKLFF. CDR3 bases: TGCAGTGCGGCAACTAATGAAAAACTGTTTTTT.